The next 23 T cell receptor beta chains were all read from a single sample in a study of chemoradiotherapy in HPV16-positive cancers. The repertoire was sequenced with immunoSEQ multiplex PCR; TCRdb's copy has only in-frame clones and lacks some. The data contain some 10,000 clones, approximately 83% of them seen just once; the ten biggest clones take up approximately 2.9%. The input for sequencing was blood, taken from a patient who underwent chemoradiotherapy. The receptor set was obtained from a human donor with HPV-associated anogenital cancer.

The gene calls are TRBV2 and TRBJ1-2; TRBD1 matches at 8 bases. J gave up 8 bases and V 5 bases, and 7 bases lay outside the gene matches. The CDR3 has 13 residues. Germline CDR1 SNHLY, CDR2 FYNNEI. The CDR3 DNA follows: TGTGCCAGCAGTCCGTACGACAGGGGCGGCTACACCTTC. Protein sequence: CASSPYDRGGYTF. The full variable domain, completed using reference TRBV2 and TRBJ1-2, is EPEVTQTPSHQVTQMGQEVILRCVPISNHLYFYWYRQILGQKVEFLVSFYNNEISEKSEIFDDQFSVERPDGSNFTLKIRSTKLEDSAMYFCASSPYDRGGYTFGSGTRLTVV.

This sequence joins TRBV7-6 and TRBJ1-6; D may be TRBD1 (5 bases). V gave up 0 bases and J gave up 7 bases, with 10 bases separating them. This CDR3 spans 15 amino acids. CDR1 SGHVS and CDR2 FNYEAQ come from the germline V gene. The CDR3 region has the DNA TGTGCCAGCAGCTTAGCAGGGGAAGGGAATTCACCCCTCCACTTT. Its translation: CASSLAGEGNSPLHF.

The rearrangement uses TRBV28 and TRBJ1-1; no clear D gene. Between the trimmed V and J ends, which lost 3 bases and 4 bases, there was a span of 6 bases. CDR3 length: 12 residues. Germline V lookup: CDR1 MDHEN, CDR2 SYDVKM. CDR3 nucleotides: TGTGCCAGCAGTTTTTGGGGCACTGAAGCTTTCTTT. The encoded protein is CASSFWGTEAFF.

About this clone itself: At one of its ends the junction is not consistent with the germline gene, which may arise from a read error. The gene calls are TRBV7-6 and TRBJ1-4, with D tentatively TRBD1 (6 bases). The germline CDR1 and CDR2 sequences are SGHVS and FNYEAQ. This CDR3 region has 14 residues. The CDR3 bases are TGTGCCAGCAGCTTAGTAGTGGGGGGCGGGCTGCTAATTTTT. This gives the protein CASSLVVGGGLLIF.

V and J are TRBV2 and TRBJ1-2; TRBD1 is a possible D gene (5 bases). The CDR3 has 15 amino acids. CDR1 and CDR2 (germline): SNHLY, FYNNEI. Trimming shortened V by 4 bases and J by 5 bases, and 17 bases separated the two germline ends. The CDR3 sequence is CASSGGPGGLYGYTF. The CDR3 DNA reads TGTGCCAGCAGTGGGGGACCCGGTGGTCTATATGGCTACACCTTC.

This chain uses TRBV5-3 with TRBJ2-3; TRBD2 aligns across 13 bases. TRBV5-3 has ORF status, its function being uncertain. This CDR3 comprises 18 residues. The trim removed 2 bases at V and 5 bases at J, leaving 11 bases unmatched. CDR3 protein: CARSFGLRTSGGGDTQYF. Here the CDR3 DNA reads TGTGCCAGAAGCTTCGGCCTAAGGACTAGCGGGGGTGGAGATACGCAGTATTTT.

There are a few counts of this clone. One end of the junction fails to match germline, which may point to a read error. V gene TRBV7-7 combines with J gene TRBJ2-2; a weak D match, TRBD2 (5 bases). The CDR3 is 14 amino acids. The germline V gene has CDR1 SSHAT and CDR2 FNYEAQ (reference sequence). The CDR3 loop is CASSSRGNTGELFF. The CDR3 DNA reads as TGTGCTAGCAGCTCCCGGGGGAACACCGGGGAGCTGTTTTTT.

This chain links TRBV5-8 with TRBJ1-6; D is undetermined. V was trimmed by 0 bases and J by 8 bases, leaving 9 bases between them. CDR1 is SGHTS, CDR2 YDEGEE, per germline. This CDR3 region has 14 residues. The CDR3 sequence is CASSLGVLYSPLHF. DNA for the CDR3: TGTGCCAGCAGCTTGGGGGTGCTTTATTCACCCCTCCACTTT.

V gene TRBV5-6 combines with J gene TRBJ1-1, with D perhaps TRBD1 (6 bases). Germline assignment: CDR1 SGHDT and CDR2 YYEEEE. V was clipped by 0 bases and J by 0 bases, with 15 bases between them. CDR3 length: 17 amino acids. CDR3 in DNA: TGTGCCAGCAGCTTGGCCCTAGGAGGGGGTATGAACACTGAAGCTTTCTTT. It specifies CASSLALGGGMNTEAFF.

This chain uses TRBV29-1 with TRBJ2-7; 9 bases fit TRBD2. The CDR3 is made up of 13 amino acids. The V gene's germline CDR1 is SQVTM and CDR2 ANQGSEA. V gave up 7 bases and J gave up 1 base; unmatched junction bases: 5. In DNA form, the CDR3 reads TGCAGCGCAGGCGGGGGGGCTTCCTACGAGCAGTACTTC. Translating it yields CSAGGGASYEQYF.

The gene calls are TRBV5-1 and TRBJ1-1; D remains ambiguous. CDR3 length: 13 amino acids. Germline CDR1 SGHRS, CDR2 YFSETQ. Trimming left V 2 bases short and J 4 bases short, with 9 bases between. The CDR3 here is CASSFPGGTEAFF. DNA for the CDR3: TGCGCCAGCAGCTTCCCAGGAGGCACTGAAGCTTTCTTT.

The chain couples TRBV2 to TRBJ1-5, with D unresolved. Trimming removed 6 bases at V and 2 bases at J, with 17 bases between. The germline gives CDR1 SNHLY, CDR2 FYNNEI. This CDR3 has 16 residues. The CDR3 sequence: CASRSGSAARNQPQHF. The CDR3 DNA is TGTGCCAGCAGATCCGGTAGTGCCGCACGCAATCAGCCCCAGCATTTT.

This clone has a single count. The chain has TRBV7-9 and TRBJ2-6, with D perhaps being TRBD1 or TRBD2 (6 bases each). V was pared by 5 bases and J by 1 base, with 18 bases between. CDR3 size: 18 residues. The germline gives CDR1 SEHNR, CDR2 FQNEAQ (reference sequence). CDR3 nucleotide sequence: TGTGCCAGCAGCCCTCCCGGCGGAGGGACATCTGGGGCCAACGTCCTGACTTTC. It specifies CASSPPGGGTSGANVLTF.

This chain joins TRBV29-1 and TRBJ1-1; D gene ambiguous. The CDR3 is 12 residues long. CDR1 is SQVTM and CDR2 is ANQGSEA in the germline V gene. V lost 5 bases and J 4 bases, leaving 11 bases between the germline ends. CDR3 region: CSVRRAGTEAFF. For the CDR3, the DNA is TGCAGCGTTAGGAGGGCTGGCACTGAAGCTTTCTTT.

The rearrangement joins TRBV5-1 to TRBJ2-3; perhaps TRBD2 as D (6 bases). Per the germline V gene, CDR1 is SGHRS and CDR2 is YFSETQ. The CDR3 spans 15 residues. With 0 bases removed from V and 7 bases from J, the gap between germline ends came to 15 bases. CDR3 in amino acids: CASSLEVGGPYTQYF. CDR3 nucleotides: TGCGCCAGCAGCTTGGAAGTGGGGGGTCCATATACGCAGTATTTT.

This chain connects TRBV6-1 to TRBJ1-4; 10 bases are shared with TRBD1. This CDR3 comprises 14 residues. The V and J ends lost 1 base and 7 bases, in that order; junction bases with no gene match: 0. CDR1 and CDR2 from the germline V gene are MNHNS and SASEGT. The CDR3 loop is CASSEGQGAEKLFF. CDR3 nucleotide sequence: TGTGCCAGCAGTGAAGGACAGGGGGCTGAAAAACTGTTTTTT.

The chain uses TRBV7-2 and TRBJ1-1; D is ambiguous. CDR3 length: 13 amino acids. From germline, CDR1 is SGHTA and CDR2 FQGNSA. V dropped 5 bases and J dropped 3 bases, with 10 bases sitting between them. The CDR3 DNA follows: TGTGCCAGCAGCCTAGGGCCGGACACTGAAGCTTTCTTT. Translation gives CASSLGPDTEAFF.

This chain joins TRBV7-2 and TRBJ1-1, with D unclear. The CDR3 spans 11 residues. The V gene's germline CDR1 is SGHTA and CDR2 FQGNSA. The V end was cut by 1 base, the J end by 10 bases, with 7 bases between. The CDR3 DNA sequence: TGTGCCAGCAGCTTAGACACGATAGCTTTCTTT. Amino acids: CASSLDTIAFF. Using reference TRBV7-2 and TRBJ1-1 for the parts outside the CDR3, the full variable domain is GAGVSQSPSNKVTEKGKDVELRCDPISGHTALYWYRQSLGQGLEFLIYFQGNSAPDKSGLPSDRFSAERTGGSVSTLTIQRTQQEDSAVYLCASSLDTIAFFGQGTRLTVV.

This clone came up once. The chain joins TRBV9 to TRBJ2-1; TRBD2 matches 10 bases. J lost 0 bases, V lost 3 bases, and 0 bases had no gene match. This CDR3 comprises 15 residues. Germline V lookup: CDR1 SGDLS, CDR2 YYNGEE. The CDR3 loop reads CASSASGGSYNEQFF. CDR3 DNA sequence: TGTGCCAGCAGCGCTAGCGGGGGCTCCTACAATGAGCAGTTCTTC.

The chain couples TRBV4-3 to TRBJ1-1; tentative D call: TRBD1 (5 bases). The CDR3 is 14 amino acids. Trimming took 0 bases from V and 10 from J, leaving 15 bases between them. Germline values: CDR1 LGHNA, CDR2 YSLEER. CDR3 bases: TGCGCCAGCAGCCAAGAATTCCAAGGGGCTGTAGCTTTCTTT. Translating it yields CASSQEFQGAVAFF.

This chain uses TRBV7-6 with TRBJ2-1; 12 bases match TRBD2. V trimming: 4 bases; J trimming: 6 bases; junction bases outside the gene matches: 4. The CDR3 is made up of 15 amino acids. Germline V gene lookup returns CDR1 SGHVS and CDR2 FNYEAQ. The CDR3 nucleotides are TGTGCCAGCAGCTCGACTAGCGGGGGCCGCAATGAGCAGTTCTTC. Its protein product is CASSSTSGGRNEQFF.

CDR3 nucleotides: TGTGCCAGCAGTTACGACGGGTTGGAGGGGGCGCGAGGCTACACCTTC. Protein: CASSYDGLEGARGYTF. V gene TRBV6-6 combines with J gene TRBJ1-2; the match to TRBD1 covers 7 bases. Trimming took 2 bases from V and 8 from J; bases not matched to a gene: 14. This CDR3 comprises 16 residues. The germline V gene encodes CDR1 MNHNY and CDR2 SVGAGI (reference sequence).

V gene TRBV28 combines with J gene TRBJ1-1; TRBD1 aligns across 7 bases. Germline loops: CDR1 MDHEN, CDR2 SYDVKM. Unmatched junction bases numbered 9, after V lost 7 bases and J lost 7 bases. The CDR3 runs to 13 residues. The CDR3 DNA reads TGTGCCAGCACCGATTCGTGGACAGGTGAAGCTTTCTTT. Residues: CASTDSWTGEAFF.